These T cell receptor beta chains were read from a single sample in a study of T cell clonotyping in hematopoietic cell transplantation. Generated by immunoSEQ multiplex PCR, the TCRdb table keeps only in-frame clones and is missing some. The top ten hold 6.3% of the sample, which has almost 5,000 clones, roughly 94% seen once. Specimen: PBMCs, collected 180 days after allogeneic stem cell transplant. The receptors originated from a male patient over 55 who had an allogeneic stem cell transplant from a related donor, so the T cells may come from the graft donor. Some clones in this sample may be carry-over from other donors' samples. CDR3s include the opening cysteine and the closing phenylalanine or tryptophan. A D gene is named only where the DNA matches it firmly. Size is stated for part of the rows, as once, few or many counts, or as a class when the clone is expanded.

NA	NA	TRBJ1-2	TRBV30	CAWSQARSMSGEDGYTF	TGTGCCTGGAGCCAAGCTCGGTCTATGTCAGGGGAGGATGGCTACACCTTC
NA	TRBD2	TRBJ2-5	TRBV7-3	CASSPQSGEETQYF	TGTGCCAGCAGCCCTCAGAGCGGGGAAGAGACCCAGTACTTC
NA	TRBD2	TRBJ2-3	TRBV7-9	CASSPGTSGTDTQYF	TGTGCCAGCAGCCCGGGGACTAGCGGCACAGATACGCAGTATTTT
NA	TRBD1	TRBJ2-7	TRBV11-1	CASSYGQALPYEQYF	TGTGCCAGCAGTTACGGACAGGCACTTCCCTACGAGCAGTACTTC
NA	NA	TRBJ2-7	TRBV5-1	CASRPGPFYEQYF	TGCGCCAGCCGACCGGGACCGTTCTACGAGCAGTACTTC
NA	NA	TRBJ1-4	TRBV30	CAWRSGRSGEKLFF	TGTGCCTGGAGGTCGGGGAGAAGCGGTGAAAAACTGTTTTTT
NA	NA	TRBJ2-2	TRBV30	CAWGGPRDTGELFF	TGTGCCTGGGGGGGACCAAGGGACACCGGGGAGCTGTTTTTT
NA	TRBD1	TRBJ1-6	TRBV11-1	CASSPGQSYNSPLHF	TGTGCCAGCAGCCCGGGACAGTCGTATAATTCACCCCTCCACTTT
NA	NA	TRBJ2-1	TRBV9	CASSVYLASSYNEQFF	TGTGCCAGCAGCGTATACTTAGCAAGCTCCTACAATGAGCAGTTCTTC
NA	NA	TRBJ1-5	TRBV6-9	CASSYTRSKQPQHF	TGTGCCAGCAGTTACACGAGAAGCAAGCAGCCCCAGCATTTT
NA	NA	TRBJ1-3	TRBV30	CAWSERNTIYF	TGTGCCTGGAGCGAGAGGAACACCATATATTTT
NA	TRBD1	TRBJ1-2	TRBV7-9	CASSAWTGQGYTF	TGTGCCAGCAGCGCTTGGACGGGACAGGGCTACACCTTC
once	NA	TRBJ2-7	TRBV19	CASSMGDTSSYEQYF	TGTGCCAGTAGTATGGGGGACACCAGCTCCTACGAGCAGTACTTC
NA	TRBD2	TRBJ2-7	TRBV28	CASSLTAGVSYEQYF	TGTGCCAGCAGTTTAACCGCGGGAGTCTCCTACGAGCAGTACTTC
NA	NA	TRBJ2-7	TRBV27	CASSFDSFYEQYF	TGTGCCAGCAGTTTCGACAGCTTCTACGAGCAGTACTTC
once	NA	TRBJ2-3	TRBV5-1	CASSSGPSTDTQYF	TGCGCCAGCAGCTCTGGACCTAGCACAGATACGCAGTATTTT
NA	NA	TRBJ1-1	TRBV4-2	CASSREHGADTEAFF	TGTGCCAGCAGCCGAGAACACGGGGCGGACACTGAAGCTTTCTTT
NA	NA	TRBJ2-7	TRBV28	CASSPNTAYEQYF	TGTGCCAGCAGTCCCAACACCGCCTACGAGCAGTACTTC
NA	NA	TRBJ1-2	TRBV11-2	CASSLDFGGSRNGYTF	TGTGCCAGCAGCTTAGATTTTGGGGGATCGAGGAATGGCTACACCTTC
NA	TRBD1	TRBJ1-2	TRBV5-4	CASSLVGQGVYGYTF	TGTGCCAGCAGCTTGGTCGGACAGGGGGTCTATGGCTACACCTTC
NA	NA	TRBJ1-4	TRBV1	CTSSQEGNRLTEKLFF	TGCACCAGCAGCCAAGAAGGGAACAGGCTAACTGAAAAACTGTTTTTT
NA	NA	TRBJ2-3	TRBV6-6	CASSYSGQSTDTQYF	TGTGCCAGCAGTTACTCCGGACAGAGCACAGATACGCAGTATTTT
NA	TRBD2	TRBJ2-5	TRBV4-2	CASSQGVAGGETQYF	TGTGCCAGCAGCCAAGGGGTAGCGGGCGGTGAGACCCAGTACTTC
NA	NA	TRBJ1-5	TRBV28	CASSFPAGPQHF	TGTGCCAGCAGTTTTCCAGCGGGGCCCCAGCATTTT
NA	NA	TRBJ1-1	TRBV7-8	CASSSERGVLAFF	TGTGCCAGCAGCTCGGAGCGGGGGGTGCTGGCTTTCTTT
NA	NA	TRBJ2-7	TRBV5-1	CASSLGHEYEQYF	TGCGCCAGCAGCTTGGGCCACGAGTACGAGCAGTACTTC
once	TRBD1	TRBJ1-4	TRBV7-9	CASSFPGTGANEKLFF	TGTGCCAGCAGCTTTCCCGGGACAGGGGCTAATGAAAAACTGTTTTTT
NA	TRBD2	TRBJ2-5	TRBV2	CASRTSGLAETQYF	TGTGCCAGCAGGACCTCGGGACTAGCAGAGACCCAGTACTTC
NA	TRBD1	TRBJ1-2	TRBV28	CASSYRGGGYTF	TGTGCCAGCAGTTACAGGGGCGGCGGCTACACCTTC
NA	NA	TRBJ2-2	TRBV19	CASSIRVNTGELFF	TGTGCCAGTAGTATTCGAGTCAACACCGGGGAGCTGTTTTTT
NA	NA	TRBJ1-2	TRBV5-4	CASSLWAGSTNYGYTF	TGTGCCAGCAGCTTGTGGGCCGGGTCTACTAACTATGGCTACACCTTC
NA	NA	TRBJ1-2	TRBV30	CAWTGRVYGYTF	TGTGCCTGGACTGGGAGGGTTTATGGCTACACCTTC
NA	NA	TRBJ1-6	TRBV25-1	CASSDERRVTYNSPLHF	TGTGCCAGCAGTGACGAACGCCGTGTTACCTATAATTCACCCCTCCACTTT
NA	NA	TRBJ2-7	TRBV7-2	CASSVGHADEQYF	TGTGCCAGCAGCGTGGGACATGCCGACGAGCAGTACTTC
once	NA	TRBJ1-1	TRBV6-5	CASSYEMGPTEAFF	TGTGCCAGCAGTTACGAGATGGGACCCACTGAAGCTTTCTTT
NA	NA	TRBJ2-1	TRBV28	CASSLMGAFNEQFF	TGTGCCAGCAGTTTAATGGGAGCTTTCAATGAGCAGTTCTTC
NA	NA	TRBJ2-7	TRBV20-1	CSASWGYEQYF	TGCAGTGCTAGCTGGGGCTACGAGCAGTACTTC
NA	NA	TRBJ1-3	TRBV25-1	CASSAWGAGNTIYF	TGTGCCAGCAGTGCCTGGGGAGCTGGAAACACCATATATTTT
NA	TRBD2	TRBJ2-2	TRBV19	CASSKSRGGTGELFF	TGTGCCAGTAGTAAATCCCGGGGAGGGACCGGGGAGCTGTTTTTT
NA	TRBD2	TRBJ2-7	TRBV5-6	CASSPGLADYEQYF	TGTGCCAGCAGCCCCGGACTAGCGGATTACGAGCAGTACTTC
NA	NA	TRBJ1-2	TRBV5-6	CASTRQYGYTF	TGTGCCAGCACCCGACAATATGGCTACACCTTC
NA	NA	TRBJ1-5	TRBV7-9	CASSRTDNQPQHF	TGTGCCAGCAGCCGGACAGACAATCAGCCCCAGCATTTT
NA	TRBD2	TRBJ2-3	TRBV7-2	CASSLEAGVTDTQYF	TGTGCCAGCAGCTTAGAAGCGGGGGTCACAGATACGCAGTATTTT
NA	NA	TRBJ1-5	TRBV7-2	CASSQRGRDQPQHF	TGTGCCAGCAGCCAGAGGGGTAGGGATCAGCCCCAGCATTTT
NA	NA	TRBJ1-2	TRBV30	CAWSSGLPHGYTF	TGTGCCTGGAGCAGTGGCCTCCCCCATGGCTACACCTTC
NA	TRBD1	TRBJ2-7	TRBV5-1	CASSSRTGVYEQYF	TGCGCCAGCAGCTCCCGGACAGGGGTCTACGAGCAGTACTTC
NA	TRBD1	TRBJ2-3	TRBV5-6	CASSLEGQGGSDTQYF	TGTGCCAGCAGCTTGGAGGGACAGGGAGGGTCAGATACGCAGTATTTT
NA	NA	TRBJ1-4	TRBV29-1	CSVDNGGSGLFF	TGCAGCGTTGATAATGGGGGTAGTGGACTGTTTTTT
NA	TRBD1	TRBJ2-1	TRBV11-3	CASSLGGQDYNEQFF	TGTGCCAGCAGCTTAGGGGGACAGGACTACAATGAGCAGTTCTTC
NA	NA	TRBJ1-4	TRBV5-4	CASSLVDGEKLFF	TGTGCCAGCAGCTTGGTCGACGGTGAAAAACTGTTTTTT